Below are 16 T cell receptor beta chains sequenced from a single sample in a study of blood T cell repertoires in COVID-19 (dated by TCRdb to 2019 to 2021). The protocol used for the library was the immunoSEQ multiplex PCR assay. What TCRdb holds here is the immuneACCESS table cut down to in-frame rearrangements. Part of the clones is not present; checked against another copy, under half of the missing clones reflect an unresolved V gene, and the others are unexplained. In this sample the table shows 380,000 or so clones, roughly 88% of which occur a single time. The ten top clones hold over 0.9% of the sample. Sequencing input: PBMCs or T cells enriched from blood (not recorded which). The receptors were sampled from a woman in her twenties or thirties with acute COVID-19.

In this sample, this clone turned up many times. The chain couples TRBV18 to TRBJ2-2, with 15 bases that match TRBD2. Trimming cost V 4 bases and J 2 bases; bases outside gene matches: 2. In germline, CDR1 is KGHSH, CDR2 LQKENI. The CDR3 spans 17 residues. CDR3 amino acids: CASSRTSGGANTGELFF. The CDR3 DNA reads as TGTGCCAGCTCACGGACTAGCGGGGGGGCCAACACCGGGGAGCTGTTTTTT.

This sequence joins TRBV5-1 and TRBJ2-2; D possibly corresponds to TRBD1 (6 bases). Germline V gene data show CDR1 as SGHRS and CDR2 as YFSETQ. The CDR3 sequence is 16 residues long. Trimming removed 3 bases at V and 2 bases at J, with 14 bases between. CDR3 sequence: CASSSHRAINTGELFF. The DNA for the CDR3 is TGCGCCAGCAGCTCCCACAGGGCGATTAACACCGGGGAGCTGTTTTTT.

V is TRBV24-1 and J is TRBJ2-1; 11 bases agree with TRBD1. The germline V gene encodes CDR1 KGHDR and CDR2 SFDVKD. The V and J ends lost 4 bases and 7 bases, in that order; junction bases with no gene match: 8. The CDR3 contains 16 residues. The CDR3 loop is CATSDWTGGGLNEQFF. CDR3 nucleotides: TGTGCCACCAGTGACTGGACAGGGGGCGGATTAAATGAGCAGTTCTTC.

The chain links TRBV19 to TRBJ1-1, with D perhaps matching TRBD1 (5 bases). The CDR3 contains 14 residues. The V gene lost 1 base and the J gene lost 1 base, with 7 bases spanning the gap. Germline V gene sequence: CDR1 LNHDA, CDR2 SQIVND (reference sequence). The CDR3 reads CASSIGGANTEAFF. For the CDR3, the DNA is TGTGCCAGTAGTATAGGGGGCGCGAACACTGAAGCTTTCTTT. The whole variable domain, filled in from reference TRBV19 and TRBJ1-1, reads DGGITQSPKYLFRKEGQNVTLSCEQNLNHDAMYWYRQDPGQGLRLIYYSQIVNDFQKGDIAEGYSVSREKKESFPLTVTSAQKNPTAFYLCASSIGGANTEAFFGQGTRLTVV.

V usage is TRBV4-2 and J usage is TRBJ1-2; tentative D call: TRBD1 (6 bases). Trimming shortened V by 3 bases and J by 0 bases, and 11 bases separated the two germline ends. Germline CDR1 is LGHNA and CDR2 is YNFKEQ. The CDR3 loop spans 15 amino acids. The CDR3 sequence: CASSQGTRANYGYTF. In nucleotides, the CDR3 is TGTGCCAGCAGCCAGGGGACACGGGCTAACTATGGCTACACCTTC.

V gene TRBV11-1 combines with J gene TRBJ1-2; 7 nucleotides match TRBD1. CDR3 length: 14 residues. The junction had 6 bases not matched to a gene; V was cut back by 5 bases and J by 3 bases. From germline, CDR1 is SGHAT and CDR2 FQDESV (reference sequence). CDR3 coding DNA: TGTGCCAGCAGCGGAAGTCAGGGGGACTATGGCTACACCTTC. Translating gives CASSGSQGDYGYTF.

This chain joins TRBV7-2 and TRBJ1-2, with a possible D match to TRBD1 (5 bases). In germline, CDR1 is SGHTA, CDR2 FQGNSA. CDR3 size: 13 residues. The ends were cut back, 3 bases at V and 2 bases at J, with 7 bases in the middle. CDR3 in amino acids: CASSFGGNYGYTF. DNA of the CDR3: TGTGCCAGCAGCTTCGGGGGAAACTATGGCTACACCTTC. The full variable domain, in which reference TRBV7-2 and TRBJ1-2 provide the parts outside the CDR3, is GAGVSQSPSNKVTEKGKDVELRCDPISGHTALYWYRQSLGQGLEFLIYFQGNSAPDKSGLPSDRFSAERTGGSVSTLTIQRTQQEDSAVYLCASSFGGNYGYTFGSGTRLTVV.

This clone was counted between two and nine times. V is TRBV4-1 and J is TRBJ2-7, with D uncertain. There are 15 residues in the CDR3. Trimming pared 0 bases from V and 3 bases from J, leaving 12 bases between. In germline, CDR1 is MGHRA, CDR2 YSYEKL. The CDR3 nucleotides are TGCGCCAGCAGCCAAGATCTACCGGAGAACTACGAGCAGTACTTC. It encodes CASSQDLPENYEQYF.

This chain links TRBV2 with TRBJ1-4, with D possibly being TRBD1 (5 bases). The CDR3 has 16 amino acids. The V end lost 1 base, the J end lost 7 bases, and 16 bases lay between the germline ends. Germline V gene lookup returns CDR1 SNHLY and CDR2 FYNNEI. CDR3 nucleotide sequence: TGTGCCAGCAGTGAAGGCAGGGCTACGTTCTCTGAAAAACTGTTTTTT. Translating it yields CASSEGRATFSEKLFF.

The chain recombines TRBV29-1 with TRBJ2-1; TRBD1 matches at 7 bases. Germline V gene lookup returns CDR1 SQVTM and CDR2 ANQGSEA. The trim removed 8 bases at V and 1 base at J, leaving 5 bases unmatched. This CDR3 spans 13 amino acids. CDR3 nucleotides: TGCAGCTTGGGGACAGCTTCCTACAATGAGCAGTTCTTC. Translated: CSLGTASYNEQFF.

The chain couples TRBV24-1 to TRBJ2-7, with no clear D. Germline V lookup: CDR1 KGHDR, CDR2 SFDVKD. The CDR3 is 11 residues long. Trimming took off 6 bases at V and 6 bases at J, with 8 bases between the two ends. CDR3 DNA: TGTGCCACCAGTCAGGAAGGCGAGCAGTACTTC. As protein: CATSQEGEQYF.

The chain carries TRBV30 and TRBJ1-5; 7 nucleotides agree with TRBD1. This CDR3 comprises 13 residues. Germline V gene lookup returns CDR1 GTSNPN and CDR2 SVGIG (reference sequence). The ends lost 2 bases at V and 7 bases at J; junction bases unmatched: 5. In DNA form, the CDR3 reads TGTGCCTGGAGTCGGGACAGCTGGCAGCCCCAGCATTTT. This codes for CAWSRDSWQPQHF. Variable domain in full (rest from reference TRBV30 and TRBJ1-5): SQTIHQWPATLVQPVGSPLSLECTVEGTSNPNLYWYRQAAGRGLQLLFYSVGIGQISSEVPQNLSASRPQDRQFILSSKKLLLSDSGFYLCAWSRDSWQPQHFGDGTRLSIL.

A few counts support this clone. For the CDR3, the DNA is TGTGCCACCAGCCTGAGAGATACGCAGTATTTT. Encoded protein: CATSLRDTQYF. The chain combines TRBV24-1 with TRBJ2-3; no clear D. CDR1 and CDR2 from the germline V gene are KGHDR and SFDVKD. The V end lost 7 bases, the J end lost 5 bases, and 6 bases lay between the germline ends. The CDR3 has 11 residues.

This chain uses TRBV4-3 with TRBJ2-3; 9 positions match TRBD2. CDR3 length: 16 amino acids. Unmatched junction bases numbered 7, after V lost 0 bases and J lost 6 bases. CDR1 is LGHNA and CDR2 is YSLEER in the germline V gene. The CDR3 nucleotides are TGCGCCAGCAGCCAAGAAGGTAGCGGGGGATGGGATACGCAGTATTTT. Its protein is CASSQEGSGGWDTQYF.

This clone was found a few times. The chain couples TRBV24-1 to TRBJ2-7; maybe TRBD2 (7 bases). This CDR3 has 19 amino acids. Germline V gene sequence: CDR1 KGHDR, CDR2 SFDVKD. Trimming stripped 5 bases from V and 2 bases from J, with 27 bases between. The DNA for the CDR3 is TGTGCCACCAGTGGGCCCGGGACTAAAAGGGGGGCCCAAACCTACGAGCAGTACTTC. Translating it yields CATSGPGTKRGAQTYEQYF.

The V call is TRBV3-1 (or the pseudogene TRBV3-2), the J call TRBJ2-7; 10 positions match TRBD1. Per the germline V gene, CDR1 is LGHDT and CDR2 is YNNKEL (reference sequence). The CDR3 has 13 amino acids. The J segment lost 6 bases and the V segment lost 4 bases, leaving 3 bases of the junction unmatched. The CDR3 DNA is TGTGCCAGCAGCCTTTGGACAGGGGGCGAGCAGTACTTC. Its protein is CASSLWTGGEQYF.